The 3 T cell receptor beta chains below were found in one sample sequenced in a study of CD8 T cells in ankylosing spondylitis. The study's findings and limits: There was a TCR beta motif, made of fewer than 10 highly homologous variants, that appeared characteristic of ankylosing spondylitis blood.

TCRdb re-derived calls from the 5' RACE reads in MiXCR, one entry per CDR3 protein. The data contain under 850,000 distinct CDR3 sequences, under 20% of them singletons. Their specific antigens are unknown. The sample comprised blood, either unsorted or a sorted T cell fraction (not recorded which). Receptors were obtained from a male donor with ankylosing spondylitis.

V is TRBV7-9 and J is TRBJ2-6, with a tentative D call TRBD1 (6 bases). Trimming cost V 1 base and J 0 bases, with 10 bases left between them. The CDR3 has 17 residues. CDR1 is SEHNR and CDR2 is FQNEAQ in the germline V gene (reference sequence). DNA for the CDR3: TGTGCCAGCAGCTTAGGGGGGCAGAGCTCTGGGGCCAACGTCCTGACTTTC. It specifies CASSLGGQSSGANVLTF.

This clonotype has more than one count but fewer than ten. The chain links TRBV4-1 to TRBJ2-2; the D gene is possibly TRBD2 (6 bases). The CDR3 has 16 residues. Germline lookup yields CDR1 MGHRA and CDR2 YSYEKL. V was clipped by 7 bases and J by 3 bases, with 18 bases between them. CDR3 amino acids: CASTIGRGGDTGELFF. As DNA, the CDR3 is TGCGCCAGCACCATAGGAAGGGGAGGTGACACCGGGGAGCTGTTTTTT.

This clonotype was detected a few times. The chain is built from TRBV4-3 and TRBJ1-1, with 10 bases fitting TRBD1. The germline CDR1 and CDR2 sequences are LGHNA and YSLEER. Losses at the gene ends were 0 bases for V and 4 bases for J; bases not matched to a gene: 8. The CDR3 is made up of 17 amino acids. CDR3 sequence: CASSQEQTGGRSTEAFF. The CDR3 DNA reads as TGCGCCAGCAGCCAAGAACAGACAGGGGGCCGATCCACTGAAGCTTTCTTT.